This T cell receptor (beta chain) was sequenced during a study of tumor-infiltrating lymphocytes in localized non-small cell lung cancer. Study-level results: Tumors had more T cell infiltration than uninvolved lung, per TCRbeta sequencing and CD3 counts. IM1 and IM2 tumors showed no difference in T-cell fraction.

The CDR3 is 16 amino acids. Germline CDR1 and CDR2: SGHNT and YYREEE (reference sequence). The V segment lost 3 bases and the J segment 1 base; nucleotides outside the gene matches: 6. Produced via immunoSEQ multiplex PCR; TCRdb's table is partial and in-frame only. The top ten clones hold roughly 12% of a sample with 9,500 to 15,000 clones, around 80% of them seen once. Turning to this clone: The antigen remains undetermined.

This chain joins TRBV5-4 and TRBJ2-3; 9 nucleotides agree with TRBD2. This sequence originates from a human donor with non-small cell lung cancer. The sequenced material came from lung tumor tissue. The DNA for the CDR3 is TGTGCCAGCAGCTCACTCTTAGCGGGGGGCACAGATACGCAGTATTTT. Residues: CASSSLLAGGTDTQYF.